The clone carrying this TCR beta chain was seen only a few times. Its antigen remains unknown. Using a J-beta primer mix together with a sample-barcoded 5' primer, a second PCR was run for about 6 to 12 cycles. TCRdb re-called the 5' RACE reads with MiXCR, one entry per CDR3 protein. The sample carries 780,000 or so distinct CDR3 sequences, roughly 25% recorded once. This sample is drawn from a study of blood T cells in healthy people across ages. Study results and limitations: With age, beta diversity per million T cells declined roughly linearly, significantly by 30 to 40. Donors of long life had a larger count of naive CD4+ cells and greater diversity than aged donors. Researchers deemed the diversity estimates from one million T cells underestimates.

CDR1 and CDR2 from the germline V gene are DFQATT and SNEGSKA (reference sequence). This CDR3 is 16 amino acids long. V was shortened by 0 bases and J by 1 base, with 13 bases between the two germline ends. These sequences were also reported in another study, on T cells of mothers and their children.

The chain links TRBV20-1 to TRBJ2-1, with unresolved D. This clonotype was sampled from a boy under 18 in good health. Sample: blood. The CDR3 coding sequence is TGCAGTGCTAGAGATCTCGTCGCGGCATCCTACAATGAGCAGTTCTTC. Protein: CSARDLVAASYNEQFF.